Listed here are 21 T cell receptor beta chains from one sample, sequenced in a study of vaccination effects on CD4 cells after COVID-19. Clones were read by immunoSEQ multiplex PCR, and TCRdb kept only the in-frame ones, dropping some. Among more than 50,000 clones, roughly 79% were seen once, and the ten largest hold about 2.4%. These receptors have no identified antigens. Using viral peptide pools, the ViraFEST assay grew out antigen-specific CD4+ T cells prior to sequencing. The culture ran for roughly ten days before CD4+ T cells were isolated. This specimen consisted of CD4+ T cells from PBMCs cultured with HCoV-229E spike peptides, obtained before COVID-19 vaccination. The receptor source for this set is a human donor who received a COVID-19 vaccine.

This rearrangement joins TRBV18 to TRBJ1-3; maybe TRBD1 (6 bases). This CDR3 has 15 residues. V lost 4 bases and J lost 0, with 10 bases in between. Germline lookup yields CDR1 KGHSH and CDR2 LQKENI. CDR3 nucleotide sequence: TGTGCCAGCTCACGGGGACAAAACTCTGGAAACACCATATATTTT. It translates to CASSRGQNSGNTIYF.

The V gene is TRBV28, the J gene TRBJ1-1; D perhaps matches TRBD1 (5 bases). Germline assignment: CDR1 MDHEN and CDR2 SYDVKM. Trimming took 6 bases from V and 3 from J, leaving 11 bases between them. This CDR3 has 13 residues. This CDR3 reads CASSLDSYTEAFF. The CDR3, as DNA: TGTGCCAGCAGCCTAGACAGTTACACTGAAGCTTTCTTT. The entire variable domain, with the rest obtained from reference TRBV28 and TRBJ1-1, is as follows: DVKVTQSSRYLVKRTGEKVFLECVQDMDHENMFWYRQDPGLGLRLIYFSYDVKMKEKGDIPEGYSVSREKKERFSLILESASTNQTSMYLCASSLDSYTEAFFGQGTRLTVV.

The V and J genes are TRBV6-5 and TRBJ2-5, with 7 bases that match TRBD2. This CDR3 contains 15 residues. Germline V CDR1 and CDR2: MNHEY, SVGAGI. The junction had 6 bases not matched to a gene; V was cut back by 0 bases and J by 5 bases. CDR3 sequence reads: CASSYSRGGHETQYF. Written as DNA, the CDR3 is TGTGCCAGCAGTTACTCACGGGGAGGGCACGAGACCCAGTACTTC.

The rearrangement links TRBV24-1 to TRBJ1-2, with 7 bases matching TRBD1. In germline, CDR1 is KGHDR, CDR2 SFDVKD. Trimming took 4 bases from V and 4 from J; bases not matched to a gene: 5. This CDR3 contains 14 residues. The DNA for the CDR3 is TGTGCCACCAGTGACCCGACAGGGATCTATGGCTACACCTTC. This sequence encodes CATSDPTGIYGYTF.

This clone was detected only once. The rearrangement links TRBV5-1 to TRBJ2-5; 7 nucleotides match TRBD2. V trimming: 4 bases; J trimming: 4 bases; junction bases outside the gene matches: 10. The CDR3 is 15 amino acids. From germline, CDR1 is SGHRS and CDR2 YFSETQ. CDR3 sequence (DNA): TGCGCCAGCAGCAATGGGGCCGGGGGGAGAGAGACCCAGTACTTC. Its protein is CASSNGAGGRETQYF.

The rearrangement joins TRBV6-5 to TRBJ2-7; 12 bases are a match to TRBD1. After removal of 5 bases from V and 7 bases from J, the junction contained 9 bases not matched to a gene. The length of the CDR3 is 15 residues. Germline V gene data show CDR1 as MNHEY and CDR2 as SVGAGI. The CDR3 region has the DNA TGTGCCAGCAGTCCCGGGACAGGGGGCTTGGTTGAGCAGTACGTC. Residues: CASSPGTGGLVEQYV.

This clone was observed a handful of times. The chain recombines TRBV18 with TRBJ1-2, with TRBD1 matching over 10 bases. Losses at the gene ends were 6 bases for V and 3 bases for J; bases not matched to a gene: 13. The CDR3 contains 17 residues. The V gene's germline CDR1 is KGHSH and CDR2 LQKENI. As DNA, the CDR3 is TGTGCCAGCTCTCGGTCCCGGGACAGGGGAGTCGACTATGGCTACACCTTC. Translated, it gives CASSRSRDRGVDYGYTF.

This sequence joins TRBV3-1 (or the pseudogene TRBV3-2) and TRBJ2-1, with TRBD2 identical over 7 bases. V dropped 0 bases and J dropped 2; count of bases not matched to a gene: 4. The CDR3 has 16 amino acids. From germline, CDR1 is LGHDT and CDR2 YNNKEL (reference sequence). The CDR3 DNA reads as TGTGCCAGCAGCCAAGACGCCCGGGGGGCCTACAATGAGCAGTTCTTC. It is translated as CASSQDARGAYNEQFF.

The rearrangement joins TRBV19 to TRBJ1-6; no definite D call. With 2 bases removed from V and 8 bases from J, the gap between germline ends came to 16 bases. The CDR3 contains 16 residues. Germline assignment: CDR1 LNHDA and CDR2 SQIVND (reference sequence). The CDR3 region has the DNA TGTGCCAGTAGTATAAGTAATGTGGGTACGGATTCACCCCTCCACTTT. Its protein is CASSISNVGTDSPLHF.

The chain combines TRBV12-3 or TRBV12-4 with TRBJ1-5; D unresolved. V was trimmed by 1 base and J by 5 bases, leaving 3 bases between them. The CDR3 has 12 amino acids. CDR3 protein: CASSLEDQPQHF. As DNA, the CDR3 is TGTGCCAGCAGTTTAGAGGATCAGCCCCAGCATTTT.

The V call is TRBV5-8, the J call TRBJ1-4; perhaps TRBD1 as D (5 bases). This CDR3 is 14 amino acids long. V gave up 6 bases and J gave up 7 bases, with 16 bases separating them. From germline, CDR1 is SGHTS and CDR2 YDEGEE. The CDR3 DNA follows: TGTGCCAGCACCCGTGGGACCGGACCTGAAAAACTGTTTTTT. It is translated as CASTRGTGPEKLFF.

The J gene is TRBJ1-6, the V gene TRBV5-1; D not resolved. Trimming shortened V by 1 base and J by 8 bases, and 13 bases separated the two germline ends. Germline CDR1 is SGHRS and CDR2 is YFSETQ. This CDR3 is 15 amino acids long. The DNA of the CDR3 is TGCGCCAGCAGCTTGAGCGAGGGTGCGGATTCACCCCTCCACTTT. It encodes CASSLSEGADSPLHF.

V gene TRBV3-1 (or the pseudogene TRBV3-2) combines with J gene TRBJ1-3, with D maybe TRBD1 (5 bases). CDR1 LGHDT and CDR2 YNNKEL come from the germline V gene (reference sequence). There are 17 residues in the CDR3. Trimming stripped 7 bases from V and 3 bases from J, with 22 bases between. CDR3 DNA: TGTGCCAGCATCCCCCCTTACCGGGGGGTTGATGGAAACACCATATATTTT. Amino acid sequence: CASIPPYRGVDGNTIYF.

The chain joins TRBV3-1 (or the pseudogene TRBV3-2) to TRBJ2-1, with 12 bases identical to TRBD2. The CDR3 contains 18 residues. The germline CDR1 and CDR2 sequences are LGHDT and YNNKEL (reference sequence). J was trimmed by 4 bases and V by 4 bases; bases with no gene match: 11. The CDR3 is CASSPGMLAGGAYNEQFF. Written as DNA, the CDR3 is TGTGCCAGCAGCCCCGGGATGCTAGCGGGGGGGGCATACAATGAGCAGTTCTTC.

This clone was counted between two and nine times. The chain has TRBV5-6 and TRBJ2-2; D gene uncertain. Germline-derived CDR1 and CDR2 are SGHDT and YYEEEE. Trimming took off 0 bases at V and 7 bases at J, with 7 bases between the two ends. CDR3 length equals 13 residues. As DNA, the CDR3 is TGTGCCAGCAGCTTGGAGGCGGTCGGGGAGCTGTTTTTT. As protein: CASSLEAVGELFF.

The gene calls are TRBV30 and TRBJ1-6; D not resolved. Germline V gene sequence: CDR1 GTSNPN, CDR2 SVGIG (reference sequence). V dropped 3 bases and J dropped 7 bases, with 7 bases sitting between them. The CDR3 runs to 12 residues. CDR3 sequence reads: CAWRYGNSPLHF. The CDR3 nucleotides are TGTGCCTGGAGATATGGGAATTCACCCCTCCACTTT.

V gene TRBV7-3 combines with J gene TRBJ1-1, with D tentatively TRBD1 (6 bases). The CDR3 spans 15 residues. Germline V CDR1 and CDR2: SGHTA, FQGTGA. Between the trimmed V and J ends, which lost 0 bases and 1 base, there was a span of 9 bases. The CDR3 is CASSLTGGANTEAFF. Here the CDR3 DNA reads TGTGCCAGCAGCTTAACGGGGGGCGCGAACACTGAAGCTTTCTTT.

The V and J genes are TRBV19 and TRBJ1-1, with D perhaps matching TRBD1 (5 bases). V dropped 0 bases and J dropped 6 bases, with 14 bases sitting between them. The CDR3 extends over 15 amino acids. Germline V gene data show CDR1 as LNHDA and CDR2 as SQIVND (reference sequence). In DNA, the CDR3 is TGTGCCAGTAGTATAGATCGCGGGGGAACCGCTGAAGCTTTCTTT. Residues: CASSIDRGGTAEAFF.

The chain joins TRBV6-2 or TRBV6-3 to TRBJ1-2, with TRBD1 as a possible D gene (5 bases). Deletions cut 0 bases from V and 5 bases from J, with 19 bases between. This CDR3 comprises 17 residues. Germline V gives CDR1 MNHEY, CDR2 SVGEGT. Here the CDR3 reads CASSYSKTGTVGYGYTF. CDR3 nucleotides: TGTGCCAGCAGTTACTCGAAAACAGGAACGGTCGGATATGGCTACACCTTC.

The sample holds one count of this clone. The rearrangement joins TRBV5-1 to TRBJ1-1; TRBD1 matches at 10 bases. The ends lost 4 bases at V and 5 bases at J; junction bases unmatched: 14. This CDR3 has 17 residues. The V gene's germline CDR1 is SGHRS and CDR2 YFSETQ. This chain's CDR3 is CASSGGRDRGILTEAFF. The CDR3 nucleotides are TGCGCCAGCAGCGGGGGAAGGGACAGGGGTATCTTAACTGAAGCTTTCTTT.

The J gene is TRBJ1-2, the V gene TRBV6-2 or TRBV6-3, with D maybe TRBD1 (5 bases). This CDR3 spans 14 amino acids. V was shortened by 4 bases and J by 2 bases, with 11 bases between the two germline ends. Germline V gene lookup returns CDR1 MNHEY and CDR2 SVGEGT. The CDR3 sequence is CASSWGTANYGYTF. CDR3 nucleotide sequence: TGTGCCAGCAGTTGGGGGACGGCAAACTATGGCTACACCTTC.